This entry is about one T cell receptor beta chain. The antigen is unknown. The data are from a study of shared clonotypes between healthy human individuals. Each subset's genomic DNA was shared equally among a number of immunoSEQ plates. Sequencing used immunoSEQ multiplex PCR; TCRdb keeps in-frame clones, though not all of them. The sample lists about 1,900,000 clones, approximately 94% occurring once. Naive CD8 cells lacked CD45RO, underwent positive selection for CCR7 and left out terminally differentiated effector memory CD45RA+ cells. Study-level findings and limits: Donor scarcity curtailed the genetic and exposure-history diversity represented herein. Sampling used blood alone; tissue repertoires probably differ.

CDR3 length: 13 residues. The V end lost 1 base, the J end lost 14 bases, and 12 bases lay between the germline ends. The germline CDR1 and CDR2 sequences are SEHNR and FQNEAQ (reference sequence). The chain joins TRBV7-9 to TRBJ1-6, with D hard to call. This clonotype originated in a young man in good health. Sequencing was carried out using naive CD8+ T cells sorted from blood. This CDR3 is CASSLGVGGALHF. In DNA form, the CDR3 reads TGTGCCAGCAGCTTAGGAGTGGGCGGGGCCCTCCACTTT.